This entry concerns a single T cell receptor beta chain. Antigen: not known. This record belongs to a study of Graves' ophthalmopathy and Graves' hyperthyroidism. Study results and caveats: A classifier, a 13-signature model, separated ophthalmopathy from stable hyperthyroidism with approximately 88% sensitivity and approximately 81% specificity.

The germline V gene has CDR1 SNHLY and CDR2 FYNNEI. V was shortened by 5 bases and J by 0 bases, with 22 bases between the two germline ends. CDR3 length: 18 residues. CDR3 regions of TCR beta were amplified from RNA transcripts. Second-round multiplex PCR came after a first-round RT-PCR that employed HTBI primers. TCRdb re-analysed the multiplex PCR reads in MiXCR, keeping a single row per CDR3 protein. The data hold fewer than 350,000 distinct CDR3 sequences, with about a sixth observed a single time. Sequenced input: peripheral blood. The rearrangement links TRBV2 to TRBJ2-5, with a possible D match to TRBD1 (6 bases). The origin of this receptor is an adult man with Graves' ophthalmopathy. The CDR3, as DNA: TGTGCCAGCAGTTCCTTATCCTGGACAGAATCGTACCAAGAGACCCAGTACTTC. This encodes CASSSLSWTESYQETQYF.